These T cell receptor beta chains were read from a single sample in a study of blood T cell repertoires in COVID-19. The method was immunoSEQ multiplex PCR; TCRdb's version includes in-frame clones alone and lacks a portion of them. The table shows 210,000 or so clones, with approximately 80% occurring only once. Sequences were obtained from PBMCs or T cells enriched from blood (not recorded which). These TCRs come from a woman in her 50s with acute COVID-19. The CDR3 runs from the conserved cysteine through the conserved F or W. The D gene is left open where the match is weak.

D: TRBD1
V: TRBV28
CDR3: CASALPLTGLLHGYTF

D: .
V: TRBV3-1/TRBV3-2
CDR3: CASSQVSDEQFF

D: .
V: TRBV30
CDR3: CAWSRGITMNTEAFF

D: .
V: TRBV4-1
CDR3: CASSQDFGSNQPQHF

D: TRBD1
V: TRBV5-1
CDR3: CASSQGQTYSYNEQFF

D: .
V: TRBV5-1
CDR3: CASSLGYSLTDTQYF

D: TRBD2
V: TRBV7-2
CDR3: CASSLGVLAGGPDTQYF

D: TRBD1
V: TRBV18
CDR3: CASSPRILRDRDAYEQYF

D: TRBD1
V: TRBV7-9
CDR3: CASSPNRGRESLGYTF

D: TRBD1
V: TRBV7-2
CDR3: CASSQLGQTNEKLFF